This entry is about one TCR beta chain. Antigen specificity is unknown. Method: immunoSEQ multiplex PCR; TCRdb's copy keeps in-frame clones and lacks some. Among around 200,000 clones listed, 85% to 95% were seen once. The sample comes from a study of T cell responses to AZD1222 COVID-19 vaccine. Whole-study findings and limits: Variant regions that are unmutated are reportedly the target of nearly half of spike-specific TCRs. Two AZD1222 administrations were followed by greater Spike-specific TCR breadth and depth. The number of AZD1222 recipients seropositive at baseline was only 6 or 7.

Combined were second doses at about 4 or about 12 weeks. CDR3 length: 15 residues. Germline V gives CDR1 MDHEN, CDR2 SYDVKM. V was pared by 7 bases and J by 10 bases, with 20 bases between. The input for sequencing was peripheral blood, taken 28 days after the second AZD1222 dose. This sequence originates from an adult who received the AZD1222 COVID-19 vaccine. The V call is TRBV28, the J call TRBJ1-6, with D possibly matching TRBD1 (5 bases). In DNA form, the CDR3 reads TGTGCCAGCACCATCGCAATGGGGGGAAAATCACCCCTCCACTTT. Encoded protein: CASTIAMGGKSPLHF.